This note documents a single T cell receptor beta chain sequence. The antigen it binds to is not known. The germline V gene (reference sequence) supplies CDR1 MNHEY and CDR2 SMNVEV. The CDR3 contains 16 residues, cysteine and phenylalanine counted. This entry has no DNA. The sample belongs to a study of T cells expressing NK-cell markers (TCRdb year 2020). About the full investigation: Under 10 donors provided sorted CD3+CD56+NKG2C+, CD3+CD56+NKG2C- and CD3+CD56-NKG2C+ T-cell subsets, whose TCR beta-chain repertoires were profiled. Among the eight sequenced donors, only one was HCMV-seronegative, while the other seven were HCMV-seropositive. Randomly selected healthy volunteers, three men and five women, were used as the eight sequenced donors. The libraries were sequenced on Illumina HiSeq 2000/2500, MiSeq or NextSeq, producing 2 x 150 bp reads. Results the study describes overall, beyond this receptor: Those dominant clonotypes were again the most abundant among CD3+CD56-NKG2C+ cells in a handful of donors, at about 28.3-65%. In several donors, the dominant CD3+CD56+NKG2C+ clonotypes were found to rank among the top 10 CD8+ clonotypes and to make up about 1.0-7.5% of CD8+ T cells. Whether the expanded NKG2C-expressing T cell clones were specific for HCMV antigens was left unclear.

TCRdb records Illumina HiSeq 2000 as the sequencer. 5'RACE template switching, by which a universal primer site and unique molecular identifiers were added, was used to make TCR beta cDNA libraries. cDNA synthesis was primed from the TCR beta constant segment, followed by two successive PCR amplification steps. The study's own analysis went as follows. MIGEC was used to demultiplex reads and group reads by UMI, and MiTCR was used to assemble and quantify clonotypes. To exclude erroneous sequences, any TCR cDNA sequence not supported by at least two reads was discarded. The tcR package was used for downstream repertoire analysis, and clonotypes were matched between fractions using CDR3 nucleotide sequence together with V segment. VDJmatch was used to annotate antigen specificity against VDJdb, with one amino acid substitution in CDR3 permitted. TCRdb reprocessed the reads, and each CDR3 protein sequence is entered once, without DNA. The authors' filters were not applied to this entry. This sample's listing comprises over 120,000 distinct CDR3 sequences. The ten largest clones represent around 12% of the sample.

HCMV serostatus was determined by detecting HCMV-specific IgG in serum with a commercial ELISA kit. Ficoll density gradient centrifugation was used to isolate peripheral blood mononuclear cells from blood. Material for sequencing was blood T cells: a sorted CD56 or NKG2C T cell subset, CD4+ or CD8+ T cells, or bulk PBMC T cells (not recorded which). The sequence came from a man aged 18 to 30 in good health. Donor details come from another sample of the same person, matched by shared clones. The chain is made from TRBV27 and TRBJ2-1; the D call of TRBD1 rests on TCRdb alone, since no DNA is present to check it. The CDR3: CASSLLGGTQYNEQFF.